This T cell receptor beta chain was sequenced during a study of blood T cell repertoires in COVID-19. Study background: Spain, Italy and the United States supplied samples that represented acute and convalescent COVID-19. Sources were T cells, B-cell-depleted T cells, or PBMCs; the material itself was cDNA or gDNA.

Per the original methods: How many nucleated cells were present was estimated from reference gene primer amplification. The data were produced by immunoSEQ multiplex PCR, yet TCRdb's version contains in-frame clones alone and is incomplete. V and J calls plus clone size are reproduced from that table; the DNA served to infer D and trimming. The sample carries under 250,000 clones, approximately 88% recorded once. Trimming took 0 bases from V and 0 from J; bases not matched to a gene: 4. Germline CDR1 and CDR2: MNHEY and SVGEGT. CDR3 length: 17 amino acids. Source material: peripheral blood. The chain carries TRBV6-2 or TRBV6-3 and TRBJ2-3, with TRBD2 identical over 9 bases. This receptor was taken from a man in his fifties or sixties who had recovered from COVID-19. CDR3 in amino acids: CASSYSEREASTDTQYF. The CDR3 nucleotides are TGTGCCAGCAGTTACTCGGAGCGGGAGGCCAGCACAGATACGCAGTATTTT.